The present T cell receptor beta chain was sequenced within a study of blood T cell repertoires in COVID-19. In the study overall: Italy, Spain and the United States were the sources of the convalescent and acute COVID-19 samples.

This clone was recorded only once. Sequenced by immunoSEQ multiplex PCR; TCRdb stores in-frame clones only, minus some. The sample shows tens of thousands of clones, 83% of them seen only once. The germline gives CDR1 MDHEN, CDR2 SYDVKM. V dropped 2 bases and J dropped 5 bases, with 12 bases sitting between them. There are 14 residues in the CDR3. This TCR came from a man under 40 with COVID-19, enrolled during active disease. The rearrangement uses TRBV28 and TRBJ1-2; possibly TRBD1 for D (6 bases). The sample was peripheral blood. In DNA form, the CDR3 reads TGTGCCAGCAGTTTACCCGAGACAGGATATGGCTACACCTTC. It yields the protein CASSLPETGYGYTF.